These 26 T cell receptor beta chains came from one sample sequenced in a study of T cells after yellow fever vaccination. One entry per CDR3 protein, called by TCRdb with MiXCR from the 5' RACE reads. The table records 450,000 to 550,000 distinct CDR3 sequences, around 21% of them present only once. The sequencing here drew on PBMCs, taken 15 days after the yellow fever booster vaccination. These receptors were taken from a young man who received the YFV17D yellow fever vaccine.

The V gene is TRBV6-1, the J gene TRBJ2-3, with TRBD1 matching over 8 bases. V was pared by 6 bases and J by 2 bases, with 10 bases of the junction left unmatched. Germline lookup yields CDR1 MNHNS and CDR2 SASEGT. CDR3 length equals 16 residues. CDR3 loop: CASSLGRTGYTDTQYF. CDR3 DNA: TGTGCCAGCAGCCTTGGCCGGACAGGGTACACAGATACGCAGTATTTT.

This clonotype was recorded a few times. The chain is built from TRBV3-1 and TRBJ2-1; D is possibly TRBD2 (6 bases). This CDR3 region has 14 residues. Trimming took 1 base from V and 10 from J, leaving 14 bases between them. Per the germline V gene, CDR1 is LGHDT and CDR2 is YNNKEL (reference sequence). CDR3 nucleotide sequence: TGTGCCAGCAGCCAAGTCGCGGGAACCGGCGAGCAGTTCTTC. Translation: CASSQVAGTGEQFF.

This clonotype was counted between two and nine times. This chain links TRBV2 with TRBJ2-5; no reliable D call. The germline V and J ends were trimmed by 7 bases and 1 base, with 13 bases remaining between them. This CDR3 is built from 14 residues. Germline V gene data show CDR1 as SNHLY and CDR2 as FYNNEI. CDR3 residues: CASTERTGQETQYF. CDR3 bases: TGTGCCAGCACCGAACGTACGGGCCAAGAGACCCAGTACTTC.

The chain carries TRBV6-2 or TRBV6-3 and TRBJ2-5, with D possibly matching TRBD2 (6 bases). CDR1 MNHEY and CDR2 SVGEGT come from the germline V gene. This CDR3 has 15 residues. Trimming took 6 bases from V and 1 from J, leaving 15 bases between them. CDR3 sequence reads: CASRNLRDSQETQYF. The CDR3, as DNA: TGTGCCAGCAGAAACCTCCGGGACTCCCAAGAGACCCAGTACTTC.

The V call is TRBV29-1, the J call TRBJ2-2, with D uncertain. Germline values: CDR1 SQVTM, CDR2 ANQGSEA. This CDR3 has 13 amino acids. V lost 4 bases, J lost 4 bases, and 10 bases lay in between. Here the CDR3 reads CSVAQSGTGELFF. CDR3 DNA: TGCAGCGTTGCCCAGTCGGGCACCGGGGAGCTGTTTTTT.

The V gene is TRBV6-2 or TRBV6-3, the J gene TRBJ2-5; TRBD1 might be the D (7 bases). CDR1 and CDR2 (germline): MNHEY, SVGEGT. The CDR3 loop spans 14 amino acids. Trimming shortened V by 0 bases and J by 7 bases, and 12 bases separated the two germline ends. The CDR3 is CASSYSRQGGTQYF. The CDR3 bases are TGTGCCAGCAGTTACTCCCGACAGGGAGGGACCCAGTACTTC.

The chain recombines TRBV20-1 with TRBJ2-3; 11 bases match TRBD2. The CDR3 length is 13 residues. CDR1 is DFQATT, CDR2 SNEGSKA, per germline (reference sequence). Trimming took 8 bases from V and 2 from J; bases not matched to a gene: 3. The CDR3 nucleotides are TGCAGTCCGACTAGCGGGAACACAGATACGCAGTATTTT. Its protein is CSPTSGNTDTQYF.

V usage is TRBV4-3 and J usage is TRBJ1-2; D ambiguous. V dropped 0 bases and J dropped 8 bases, with 7 bases sitting between them. Looked up from germline, CDR1 is LGHNA and CDR2 is YSLEER. The CDR3 sequence is 12 residues long. CDR3 sequence reads: CASSQEGRGYTF. CDR3 sequence (DNA): TGCGCCAGCAGCCAAGAAGGCCGGGGCTACACCTTC.

This chain links TRBV15 with TRBJ2-5, with 7 bases fitting TRBD1. The CDR3 is 13 amino acids. Germline V gives CDR1 LNHNV, CDR2 YYDKDF (reference sequence). J gave up 5 bases and V 0 bases, and 0 bases lay outside the gene matches. The CDR3 here is CATSREGQETQYF. CDR3 nucleotides: TGTGCCACCAGCAGAGAGGGACAGGAGACCCAGTACTTC.

This clonotype showed up just a few times. The rearrangement uses TRBV12-3 or TRBV12-4 and TRBJ2-2; D gene ambiguous. The CDR3 spans 11 residues. V lost 4 bases to trimming and J lost 6 bases, with 3 bases between them. The CDR3 DNA is TGTGCCAGCAGTTGGTCCGGGGAGCTGTTTTTT. Amino acid sequence: CASSWSGELFF.

This clonotype was picked up a small number of times. The rearrangement links TRBV12-3 or TRBV12-4 to TRBJ1-6; possible D gene TRBD1, 6 bases. The CDR3 covers 15 residues. Trimming shortened V by 3 bases and J by 7 bases, and 13 bases separated the two germline ends. The CDR3 DNA sequence: TGTGCCAGCAGTTTCGGGGGCGCGGGGAATTCACCCCTCCACTTT. It is translated as CASSFGGAGNSPLHF.

The V call is TRBV13, the J call TRBJ2-5; the D is unclear. The CDR3 is 12 amino acids. CDR1 PRHDT and CDR2 FYEKMQ come from the germline V gene (reference sequence). V shed 5 bases and J shed 5 bases, with 9 bases lying between them. CDR3 amino acids: CASSRTVETQYF. CDR3 nucleotides: TGTGCCAGCAGCCGCACCGTGGAGACCCAGTACTTC.

This clonotype has only a few counts. The chain is built from TRBV7-2 and TRBJ2-3; D gene uncertain. Germline V CDR1 and CDR2: SGHTA, FQGNSA. Deletions cut 2 bases from V and 0 bases from J, with 15 bases between. The CDR3 loop spans 17 amino acids. CDR3 residues: CASSLSSPLTSTDTQYF. The CDR3 coding sequence is TGTGCCAGCAGCTTAAGCTCCCCCCTCACTAGCACAGATACGCAGTATTTT.

This clonotype was observed a few times. The chain links TRBV28 to TRBJ2-3; D is unclear. CDR3 length: 12 residues. V lost 2 bases, J lost 7 bases, and 7 bases lay in between. From germline, CDR1 is MDHEN and CDR2 SYDVKM. The CDR3 loop reads CASSLDNNTQYF. DNA for the CDR3: TGTGCCAGCAGTTTAGACAACAATACGCAGTATTTT.

This chain uses TRBV9 with TRBJ1-1; D uncertain. The V and J ends lost 5 bases and 1 base respectively, with 12 bases between them. This CDR3 is 14 amino acids long. CDR1 is SGDLS, CDR2 YYNGEE, per germline. The CDR3 nucleotides read TGTGCCAGCAGACGTAGTAGCGAGAACACTGAAGCTTTCTTT. Translation gives CASRRSSENTEAFF.

This clonotype has only a few counts. This chain uses TRBV5-5 with TRBJ2-7; D is unresolved. V was shortened by 2 bases and J by 8 bases, with 17 bases between the two germline ends. The germline CDR1 and CDR2 sequences are SGHKS and YYEKEE (reference sequence). This CDR3 spans 14 amino acids. CDR3 bases: TGTGCCAGCAGCTTTGGCAATCTCCTACGAAAGCAGTACTTC. Amino acids: CASSFGNLLRKQYF.

This clonotype was counted only a few times. The chain couples TRBV12-3 or TRBV12-4 to TRBJ2-5, with D perhaps TRBD1 (6 bases). V shed 1 base and J shed 5 bases, with 8 bases lying between them. The CDR3 consists of 13 residues. The CDR3 loop reads CASSLEGVETQYF. CDR3 bases: TGTGCCAGCAGTTTAGAGGGGGTGGAGACCCAGTACTTC.

This sequence joins TRBV5-1 and TRBJ2-7; 9 bases are shared with TRBD2. The CDR3 is made up of 14 amino acids. V lost 0 bases to trimming and J lost 4 bases; unmatched junction nucleotides: 2. CDR1 SGHRS and CDR2 YFSETQ come from the germline V gene. The DNA of the CDR3 is TGCGCCAGCAGCTTGGAAGGACTAGCGTACGAGCAGTACTTC. Protein product: CASSLEGLAYEQYF.

This chain uses TRBV29-1 with TRBJ2-1; the D gene could be TRBD1 or TRBD2 (5 bases each). The V and J ends lost 7 bases and 10 bases respectively, with 14 bases between them. The CDR3 has 11 amino acids. Germline CDR1 reads SQVTM; CDR2 reads ANQGSEA. The CDR3: CSERRGGEQFF. The CDR3 nucleotides are TGCAGCGAGAGAAGGGGCGGGGAGCAGTTCTTC.

This clonotype was detected a few times. V usage is TRBV7-3 and J usage is TRBJ2-1; 7 bases match TRBD2. Germline V gene lookup returns CDR1 SGHTA and CDR2 FQGTGA. The CDR3 extends over 13 amino acids. V shed 5 bases, J shed 3 bases, and the junction held 1 base outside the gene matches. The CDR3 loop reads CASSGGGYNEQFF. The DNA of the CDR3 is TGTGCCAGCAGCGGGGGGGGCTACAATGAGCAGTTCTTC.

This clonotype has ten or more counts. The V and J genes are TRBV20-1 and TRBJ2-5; TRBD1 aligns across 7 bases. The germline gives CDR1 DFQATT, CDR2 SNEGSKA (reference sequence). V dropped 6 bases and J dropped 4; count of bases not matched to a gene: 14. The CDR3 totals 15 residues. CDR3 residues: CSALKPRTGPETQYF. The CDR3, as DNA: TGCAGTGCCTTAAAGCCGCGGACAGGACCAGAGACCCAGTACTTC.

This chain connects TRBV27 to TRBJ1-2; 8 nucleotides line up with TRBD1. Looked up from germline, CDR1 is MNHEY and CDR2 is SMNVEV (reference sequence). This CDR3 region has 16 residues. The J segment lost 2 bases and the V segment lost 3 bases, leaving 8 bases of the junction unmatched. Here the CDR3 reads CASSLGRGRTNYGYTF. In nucleotides, the CDR3 is TGTGCCAGCAGTTTGGGCAGGGGGCGAACAAACTATGGCTACACCTTC.

The chain couples TRBV5-1 to TRBJ2-3; a possible D gene is TRBD2 (5 bases). From germline, CDR1 is SGHRS and CDR2 YFSETQ. Trimming took off 7 bases at V and 0 bases at J, with 21 bases between the two ends. The length of the CDR3 is 17 residues. This chain's CDR3 is CASGTPGSAESTDTQYF. CDR3 sequence (DNA): TGCGCCAGCGGAACACCGGGGTCAGCGGAAAGCACAGATACGCAGTATTTT. Looking up the rest from reference TRBV5-1 and TRBJ2-3 gives the full variable domain: KAGVTQTPRYLIKTRGQQVTLSCSPISGHRSVSWYQQTPGQGLQFLFEYFSETQRNKGNFPGRFSGRQFSNSRSEMNVSTLELGDSALYLCASGTPGSAESTDTQYFGPGTRLTVL.

The genes are TRBV28 and TRBJ2-7; possibly TRBD2 for D (6 bases). V lost 5 bases and J 5 bases, leaving 16 bases between the germline ends. This CDR3 has 14 amino acids. CDR1 and CDR2 (germline): MDHEN, SYDVKM. The CDR3, as DNA: TGTGCCAGCAGTCCCCAACTTAGCGGCCACGAGCAGTACTTC. Its translation: CASSPQLSGHEQYF.

The rearrangement links TRBV7-6 to TRBJ2-7; D possibly corresponds to TRBD2 (5 bases). Germline-derived CDR1 and CDR2 are SGHVS and FNYEAQ. V was trimmed by 1 base and J by 3 bases, leaving 10 bases between them. CDR3 size: 14 residues. The CDR3 region is CASSLDGSGYEQYF. The DNA for the CDR3 is TGTGCCAGCAGCTTAGATGGAAGCGGCTACGAGCAGTACTTC.

This clonotype has more than one count but fewer than ten. The CDR3 reads CSANPRRTNYGYTF. Here the CDR3 DNA reads TGCAGTGCGAACCCCCGCCGAACTAACTATGGCTACACCTTC. The chain uses TRBV20-1 and TRBJ1-2; D gene unclear. Germline CDR1 DFQATT, CDR2 SNEGSKA (reference sequence). This CDR3 region has 14 residues. Trimming removed 6 bases from V and 0 bases from J, with 14 bases in between.